One TCR beta chain is described in this entry. The antigen is not known. Sequenced by immunoSEQ multiplex PCR; TCRdb stores in-frame clones only, minus some. Of roughly 180,000 clones detected, around 90% appear once; the ten largest clones hold 1.3%. The data originate from a study of T cell responses to AZD1222 COVID-19 vaccine. Findings and caveats of the study: Clonal diversity was possibly underestimated, and white British individuals and females predominated among donors. The repertoires were collected only after the peak T cell response. Nearly half of spike-specific TCRs reportedly go after variant regions that carry no mutations.

Second doses at about 4 or about 12 weeks were pooled. The CDR3 sequence is 16 residues long. Germline CDR1 reads MNHNS; CDR2 reads SASEGT. The V end was cut by 3 bases, the J end by 1 base, with 14 bases between. The sequences come from peripheral blood, collected 28 days after the second AZD1222 dose. This chain connects TRBV6-1 to TRBJ2-3; D perhaps matches TRBD2 (7 bases). This clonotype originated in an adult who received the AZD1222 COVID-19 vaccine. The CDR3 DNA is TGTGCCAGCAGTGAGCATACGGGGGGCGGCACAGATACGCAGTATTTT. Protein product: CASSEHTGGGTDTQYF.